These T cell receptor beta chains were read from a single sample in a study of cytomegalovirus exposure and HLA in healthy donors. Sequencing used immunoSEQ multiplex PCR; TCRdb keeps in-frame clones, though not all of them. The sample has over 60,000 clones; 90% to 95% are singletons. The sample consisted of PBMCs. The source of these receptors is a man aged 18 to 30 in good health and CMV-seronegative. The CDR3 runs from the conserved cysteine through the conserved F or W. D genes are given only for firm matches. Clone sizes are given selectively: once, few, many, or a class where the clone is expanded.

j_call: TRBJ2-7; clone_size: NA; d_call: TRBD2; v_call: TRBV19; cdr3_aa: CASRGTSGERYEQYF; cdr3_nt: TGTGCCAGTAGAGGGACTAGCGGGGAGAGGTACGAGCAGTACTTC
j_call: TRBJ2-5; clone_size: few; d_call: TRBD2; v_call: TRBV7-2; cdr3_aa: CASRETSGGGTQYF; cdr3_nt: TGTGCCAGCAGGGAAACTAGCGGGGGCGGGACCCAGTACTTC
j_call: TRBJ1-2; clone_size: NA; d_call: TRBD1; v_call: TRBV29-1; cdr3_aa: CSVDTGGSVPGYGYTF; cdr3_nt: TGCAGCGTTGACACAGGGGGCTCGGTTCCTGGCTATGGCTACACCTTC
j_call: TRBJ2-7; clone_size: NA; d_call: NA; v_call: TRBV7-9; cdr3_aa: CASSLAPAGSYEQYF; cdr3_nt: TGTGCCAGCAGCTTAGCCCCAGCAGGCTCCTACGAGCAGTACTTC
j_call: TRBJ1-2; clone_size: NA; d_call: TRBD1; v_call: TRBV28; cdr3_aa: CASTLQGANYGYTF; cdr3_nt: TGTGCCAGCACCCTCCAGGGGGCTAACTATGGCTACACCTTC
j_call: TRBJ2-3; clone_size: NA; d_call: TRBD2; v_call: TRBV9; cdr3_aa: CASSVHRVVSGGAGTQYF; cdr3_nt: TGTGCCAGCAGCGTCCACAGGGTGGTAAGCGGGGGGGCTGGTACGCAGTATTTT
j_call: TRBJ2-7; clone_size: NA; d_call: NA; v_call: TRBV11-2; cdr3_aa: CASSWASAYEQYF; cdr3_nt: TGTGCCAGCAGCTGGGCCAGTGCCTACGAGCAGTACTTC
j_call: TRBJ2-3; clone_size: NA; d_call: TRBD2; v_call: TRBV4-2; cdr3_aa: CASSQPTGTSLGTDTQYF; cdr3_nt: TGTGCCAGCAGCCAGCCGACCGGGACTAGCTTGGGCACAGATACGCAGTATTTT
j_call: TRBJ1-6; clone_size: NA; d_call: TRBD1; v_call: TRBV4-2; cdr3_aa: CASSQDWGQGNSPLHF; cdr3_nt: TGTGCCAGCAGCCAAGATTGGGGACAGGGGAATTCACCCCTCCACTTT
j_call: TRBJ2-7; clone_size: NA; d_call: TRBD2; v_call: TRBV9; cdr3_aa: CASSVGAGEYEQYF; cdr3_nt: TGTGCCAGCAGCGTAGGAGCGGGGGAGTACGAGCAGTACTTC
j_call: TRBJ1-3; clone_size: NA; d_call: NA; v_call: TRBV7-2; cdr3_aa: CASSLVRGGGNTIYF; cdr3_nt: TGTGCCAGCAGCTTAGTAAGGGGCGGCGGAAACACCATATATTTT
j_call: TRBJ2-7; clone_size: few; d_call: NA; v_call: TRBV18; cdr3_aa: CASSHNRQAYEQYF; cdr3_nt: TGTGCCAGCTCACATAATCGGCAGGCCTACGAGCAGTACTTC
j_call: TRBJ1-2; clone_size: NA; d_call: TRBD1; v_call: TRBV25-1; cdr3_aa: CASSEYLTGGLYGYTF; cdr3_nt: TGTGCCAGCAGTGAATATTTAACAGGGGGCCTCTATGGCTACACCTTC
j_call: TRBJ2-3; clone_size: NA; d_call: TRBD2; v_call: TRBV2; cdr3_aa: CASSALTSGGADTQYF; cdr3_nt: TGTGCCAGCAGTGCCTTGACTAGCGGGGGGGCAGATACGCAGTATTTT
j_call: TRBJ1-2; clone_size: NA; d_call: NA; v_call: TRBV18; cdr3_aa: CASSPVADIANYGYTF; cdr3_nt: TGTGCCAGCTCACCAGTAGCGGACATAGCTAACTATGGCTACACCTTC
j_call: TRBJ1-2; clone_size: NA; d_call: TRBD1; v_call: TRBV5-6; cdr3_aa: CASSQGQGYNYGYTF; cdr3_nt: TGTGCCAGCAGCCAAGGACAGGGCTATAACTATGGCTACACCTTC
j_call: TRBJ2-1; clone_size: NA; d_call: NA; v_call: TRBV30; cdr3_aa: CAWVDRQTYNEQFF; cdr3_nt: TGTGCCTGGGTTGACAGACAGACGTACAATGAGCAGTTCTTC
j_call: TRBJ2-2; clone_size: NA; d_call: TRBD1; v_call: TRBV10-3; cdr3_aa: CAISSGTGATGELFF; cdr3_nt: TGTGCCATCAGTTCCGGGACAGGGGCCACCGGGGAGCTGTTTTTT
j_call: TRBJ2-3; clone_size: NA; d_call: TRBD2; v_call: TRBV10-3; cdr3_aa: CAISGRGERGVDTDTQYF; cdr3_nt: TGTGCCATCAGTGGGAGAGGGGAACGGGGGGTAGATACAGATACGCAGTATTTT
j_call: TRBJ1-1; clone_size: NA; d_call: NA; v_call: TRBV28; cdr3_aa: CASTFWGAEAFF; cdr3_nt: TGTGCCAGCACTTTCTGGGGCGCTGAAGCTTTCTTT
j_call: TRBJ1-1; clone_size: NA; d_call: NA; v_call: TRBV9; cdr3_aa: CASSPRGNQNTEAFF; cdr3_nt: TGTGCCAGCAGCCCCCGCGGCAACCAGAACACTGAAGCTTTCTTT
j_call: TRBJ2-1; clone_size: NA; d_call: TRBD1; v_call: TRBV18; cdr3_aa: CASSPWDRVDEQFF; cdr3_nt: TGTGCCAGCTCACCTTGGGACAGGGTGGATGAGCAGTTCTTC
j_call: TRBJ1-3; clone_size: NA; d_call: NA; v_call: TRBV7-9; cdr3_aa: CASSSVISSGNTIYF; cdr3_nt: TGTGCCAGCAGCTCAGTCATCTCCTCTGGAAACACCATATATTTT
j_call: TRBJ1-1; clone_size: few; d_call: NA; v_call: TRBV5-1; cdr3_aa: CASSLTGGLNTEAFF; cdr3_nt: TGCGCCAGCAGCTTGACCGGGGGGTTGAACACTGAAGCTTTCTTT
j_call: TRBJ1-1; clone_size: NA; d_call: TRBD1; v_call: TRBV5-1; cdr3_aa: CASSLVEGANTEAFF; cdr3_nt: TGCGCCAGCAGCTTGGTGGAGGGGGCAAACACTGAAGCTTTCTTT
j_call: TRBJ2-1; clone_size: NA; d_call: NA; v_call: TRBV4-3; cdr3_aa: CASSRGLDNEQFF; cdr3_nt: TGCGCCAGCAGCCGAGGACTTGACAATGAGCAGTTCTTC
j_call: TRBJ2-1; clone_size: NA; d_call: NA; v_call: TRBV27; cdr3_aa: CASALRDTRYNEQFF; cdr3_nt: TGTGCCAGTGCTCTACGGGACACGCGATACAATGAGCAGTTCTTC
j_call: TRBJ1-5; clone_size: NA; d_call: NA; v_call: TRBV6-1; cdr3_aa: CASSGPVGQPQHF; cdr3_nt: TGTGCCAGCAGTGGCCCCGTCGGGCAGCCCCAGCATTTT
j_call: TRBJ1-1; clone_size: NA; d_call: NA; v_call: TRBV27; cdr3_aa: CASSLQGYTEAFF; cdr3_nt: TGTGCCAGCAGTTTGCAGGGATACACTGAAGCTTTCTTT
j_call: TRBJ2-4; clone_size: once; d_call: TRBD2; v_call: TRBV30; cdr3_aa: CAWSGEAGVAKNIQYF; cdr3_nt: TGTGCCTGGAGTGGGGAAGCGGGGGTAGCCAAAAACATTCAGTACTTC
j_call: TRBJ2-7; clone_size: NA; d_call: TRBD1; v_call: TRBV29-1; cdr3_aa: CSVETGDRETYEQYF; cdr3_nt: TGCAGCGTTGAAACAGGGGACAGAGAGACCTACGAGCAGTACTTC
j_call: TRBJ2-3; clone_size: NA; d_call: NA; v_call: TRBV27; cdr3_aa: CASSLGLSTDTQYF; cdr3_nt: TGTGCCAGCAGTCTCGGACTCTCCACAGATACGCAGTATTTT
j_call: TRBJ2-3; clone_size: NA; d_call: NA; v_call: TRBV7-2; cdr3_aa: CASSSRGSADTQYF; cdr3_nt: TGTGCCAGCAGCTCCAGGGGAAGCGCAGATACGCAGTATTTT
j_call: TRBJ2-2; clone_size: few; d_call: NA; v_call: TRBV2; cdr3_aa: CASTGWDTGELFF; cdr3_nt: TGTGCCAGCACAGGTTGGGACACCGGGGAGCTGTTTTTT
j_call: TRBJ2-3; clone_size: NA; d_call: TRBD2; v_call: TRBV4-3; cdr3_aa: CASSSRVTSGGSTDTQYF; cdr3_nt: TGCGCCAGCAGCTCCCGAGTGACTAGCGGGGGTAGCACAGATACGCAGTATTTT
j_call: TRBJ2-1; clone_size: NA; d_call: NA; v_call: TRBV9; cdr3_aa: CASSVAWAGGGEQFF; cdr3_nt: TGTGCCAGCAGCGTAGCTTGGGCAGGGGGAGGTGAGCAGTTCTTC
j_call: TRBJ2-7; clone_size: NA; d_call: NA; v_call: TRBV6-1; cdr3_aa: CASSVGPTTDEQYF; cdr3_nt: TGTGCCAGCAGTGTGGGCCCCACCACCGACGAGCAGTACTTC
j_call: TRBJ2-1; clone_size: NA; d_call: NA; v_call: TRBV30; cdr3_aa: CAWSVVRDIDNEQFF; cdr3_nt: TGTGCCTGGAGTGTTGTCCGAGACATTGACAATGAGCAGTTCTTC
j_call: TRBJ2-2; clone_size: NA; d_call: NA; v_call: TRBV11-2; cdr3_aa: CASSSQLNTGELFF; cdr3_nt: TGTGCCAGCAGCTCCCAACTGAACACCGGGGAGCTGTTTTTT
j_call: TRBJ2-2; clone_size: NA; d_call: NA; v_call: TRBV9; cdr3_aa: CASRAPSGELFF; cdr3_nt: TGTGCCAGCAGAGCGCCTTCCGGGGAGCTGTTTTTT
j_call: TRBJ2-5; clone_size: NA; d_call: NA; v_call: TRBV28; cdr3_aa: CASRSGGADEETQYF; cdr3_nt: TGTGCCAGCAGGTCTGGGGGGGCCGATGAAGAGACCCAGTACTTC
j_call: TRBJ2-1; clone_size: NA; d_call: TRBD2; v_call: TRBV7-2; cdr3_aa: CASSGTSGGHGEQFF; cdr3_nt: TGTGCCAGCAGCGGGACTAGCGGGGGGCATGGTGAGCAGTTCTTC
j_call: TRBJ2-5; clone_size: NA; d_call: NA; v_call: TRBV5-4; cdr3_aa: CASSLPGKETQYF; cdr3_nt: TGTGCCAGCAGCTTACCGGGGAAAGAGACCCAGTACTTC
j_call: TRBJ2-3; clone_size: NA; d_call: NA; v_call: TRBV28; cdr3_aa: CASSLAGYTDTQYF; cdr3_nt: TGTGCCAGCAGTTTGGCAGGGTACACAGATACGCAGTATTTT
j_call: TRBJ2-1; clone_size: NA; d_call: NA; v_call: TRBV19; cdr3_aa: CASTRVHGLNNEQFF; cdr3_nt: TGTGCCAGCACCAGGGTTCACGGGCTTAACAATGAGCAGTTCTTC
j_call: TRBJ2-5; clone_size: NA; d_call: NA; v_call: TRBV7-8; cdr3_aa: CATSTGPGAGAAIETQYF; cdr3_nt: TGTGCCACCTCAACAGGACCGGGGGCGGGGGCGGCCATTGAGACCCAGTACTTC
j_call: TRBJ1-1; clone_size: NA; d_call: NA; v_call: TRBV9; cdr3_aa: CASSATGNTEAFF; cdr3_nt: TGTGCCAGCAGCGCTACAGGGAACACTGAAGCTTTCTTT
j_call: TRBJ1-4; clone_size: NA; d_call: NA; v_call: TRBV28; cdr3_aa: CASSQGLMLFF; cdr3_nt: TGTGCCAGCAGTCAGGGTTTAATGCTGTTTTTT
j_call: TRBJ2-2; clone_size: NA; d_call: NA; v_call: TRBV27; cdr3_aa: CASSFTETGELFF; cdr3_nt: TGTGCCAGCAGTTTCACGGAGACCGGGGAGCTGTTTTTT
j_call: TRBJ1-5; clone_size: NA; d_call: TRBD1; v_call: TRBV6-5; cdr3_aa: CASSYGQGRGQPQHF; cdr3_nt: TGTGCCAGCAGTTACGGACAGGGAAGGGGTCAGCCCCAGCATTTT
j_call: TRBJ2-3; clone_size: NA; d_call: NA; v_call: TRBV28; cdr3_aa: CASNPGDPDTQYF; cdr3_nt: TGTGCCAGCAACCCAGGGGATCCAGATACGCAGTATTTT
j_call: TRBJ1-5; clone_size: NA; d_call: TRBD1; v_call: TRBV10-3; cdr3_aa: CAISDLDRGYQPQHF; cdr3_nt: TGTGCCATCAGTGACCTTGACAGGGGGTATCAGCCCCAGCATTTT
j_call: TRBJ2-1; clone_size: NA; d_call: TRBD2; v_call: TRBV18; cdr3_aa: CASSPQLPTSYSEQFF; cdr3_nt: TGTGCCAGCTCACCTCAACTACCGACTAGCTACAGTGAGCAGTTCTTC
j_call: TRBJ2-3; clone_size: NA; d_call: TRBD2; v_call: TRBV6-1; cdr3_aa: CASSETGTSGWDTQYF; cdr3_nt: TGTGCCAGCAGTGAGACCGGGACTAGCGGATGGGATACGCAGTATTTT
j_call: TRBJ2-2; clone_size: NA; d_call: NA; v_call: TRBV7-7; cdr3_aa: CASSPGIVEGSTGELFF; cdr3_nt: TGTGCCAGCAGCCCAGGGATAGTGGAGGGTAGCACCGGGGAGCTGTTTTTT
j_call: TRBJ1-5; clone_size: NA; d_call: TRBD1; v_call: TRBV28; cdr3_aa: CASSPGTGGLPQHF; cdr3_nt: TGTGCCAGCAGTCCCGGGACAGGGGGTCTGCCCCAGCATTTT
j_call: TRBJ1-4; clone_size: NA; d_call: NA; v_call: TRBV27; cdr3_aa: CASSFGGILNEKLFF; cdr3_nt: TGTGCCAGCAGTTTTGGCGGGATATTAAATGAAAAACTGTTTTTT
j_call: TRBJ1-1; clone_size: NA; d_call: TRBD1; v_call: TRBV29-1; cdr3_aa: CSVTTKGTANTEAFF; cdr3_nt: TGCAGCGTCACTACTAAAGGGACAGCGAACACTGAAGCTTTCTTT
j_call: TRBJ2-5; clone_size: NA; d_call: NA; v_call: TRBV5-4; cdr3_aa: CASSGGGSGENAPQETQYF; cdr3_nt: TGTGCCAGCAGCGGGGGAGGTTCTGGGGAGAACGCACCGCAAGAGACCCAGTACTTC
j_call: TRBJ1-5; clone_size: NA; d_call: NA; v_call: TRBV18; cdr3_aa: CASSPAGGNQPQHF; cdr3_nt: TGTGCCAGCTCACCAGCGGGGGGCAATCAGCCCCAGCATTTT